This T cell receptor beta chain was obtained from a study of blood T cell repertoires in COVID-19. The CDR3 loop spans 13 amino acids. CDR1 and CDR2 from the germline V gene are LNHDA and SQIVND (reference sequence). Deletions cut 7 bases from V and 9 bases from J, with 16 bases between. Sequencing used immunoSEQ multiplex PCR; TCRdb keeps in-frame clones, though not all of them. The sample carries some 170,000 clones, just under 90% recorded once. This chain connects TRBV19 to TRBJ2-4; maybe TRBD1 (6 bases). Sequenced material: peripheral blood. The sequence derives from a woman between 70 and 85 years old with COVID-19, enrolled during active disease. CDR3 region: CASKAGVGAIQYF. CDR3 sequence (DNA): TGTGCCAGTAAAGCCGGGGTGGGGGCCATTCAGTACTTC. The variable domain in full, completed from reference TRBV19 and TRBJ2-4, reads DGGITQSPKYLFRKEGQNVTLSCEQNLNHDAMYWYRQDPGQGLRLIYYSQIVNDFQKGDIAEGYSVSREKKESFPLTVTSAQKNPTAFYLCASKAGVGAIQYFGAGTRLSVL.